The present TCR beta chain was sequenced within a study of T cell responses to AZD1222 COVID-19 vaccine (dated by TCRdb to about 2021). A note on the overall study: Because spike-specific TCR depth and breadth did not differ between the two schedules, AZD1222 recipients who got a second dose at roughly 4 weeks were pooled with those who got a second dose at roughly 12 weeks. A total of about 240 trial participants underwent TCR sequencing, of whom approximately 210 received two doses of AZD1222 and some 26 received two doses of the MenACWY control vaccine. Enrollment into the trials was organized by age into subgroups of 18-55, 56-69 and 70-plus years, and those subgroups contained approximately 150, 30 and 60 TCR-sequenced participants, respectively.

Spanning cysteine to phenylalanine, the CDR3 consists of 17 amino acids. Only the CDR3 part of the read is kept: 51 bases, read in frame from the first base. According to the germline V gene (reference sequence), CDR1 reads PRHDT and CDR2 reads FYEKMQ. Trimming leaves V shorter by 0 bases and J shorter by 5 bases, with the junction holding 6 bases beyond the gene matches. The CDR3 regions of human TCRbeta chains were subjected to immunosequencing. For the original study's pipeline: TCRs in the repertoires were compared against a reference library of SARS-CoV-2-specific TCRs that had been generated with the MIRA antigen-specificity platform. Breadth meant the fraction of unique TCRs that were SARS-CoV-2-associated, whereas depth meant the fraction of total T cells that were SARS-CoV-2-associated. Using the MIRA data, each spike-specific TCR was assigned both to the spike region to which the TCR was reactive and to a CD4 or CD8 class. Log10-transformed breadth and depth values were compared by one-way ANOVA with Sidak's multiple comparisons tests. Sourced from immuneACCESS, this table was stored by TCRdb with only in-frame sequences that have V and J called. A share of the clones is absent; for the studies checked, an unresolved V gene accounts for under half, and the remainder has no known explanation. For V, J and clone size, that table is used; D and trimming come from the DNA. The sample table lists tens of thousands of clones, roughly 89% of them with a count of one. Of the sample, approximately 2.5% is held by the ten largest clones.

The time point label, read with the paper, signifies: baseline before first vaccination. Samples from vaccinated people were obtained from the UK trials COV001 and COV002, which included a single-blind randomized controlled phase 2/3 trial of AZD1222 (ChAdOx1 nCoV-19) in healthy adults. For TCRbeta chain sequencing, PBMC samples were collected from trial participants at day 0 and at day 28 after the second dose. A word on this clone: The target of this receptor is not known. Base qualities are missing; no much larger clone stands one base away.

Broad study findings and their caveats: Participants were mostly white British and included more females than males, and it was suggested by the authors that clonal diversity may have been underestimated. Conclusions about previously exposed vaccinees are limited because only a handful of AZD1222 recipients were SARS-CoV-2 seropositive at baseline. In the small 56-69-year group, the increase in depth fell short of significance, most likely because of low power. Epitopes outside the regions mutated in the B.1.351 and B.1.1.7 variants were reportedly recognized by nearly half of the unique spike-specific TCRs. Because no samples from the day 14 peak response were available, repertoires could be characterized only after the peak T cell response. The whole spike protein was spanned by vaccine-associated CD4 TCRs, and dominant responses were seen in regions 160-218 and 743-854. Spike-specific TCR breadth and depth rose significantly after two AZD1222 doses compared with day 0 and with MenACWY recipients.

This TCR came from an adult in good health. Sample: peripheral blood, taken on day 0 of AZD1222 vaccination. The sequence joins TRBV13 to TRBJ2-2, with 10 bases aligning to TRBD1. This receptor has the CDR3 CASSLGAGQGGTGELFF. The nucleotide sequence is TGTGCCAGCAGCTTAGGCGCAGGACAGGGGGGGACCGGGGAGCTGTTTTTT.